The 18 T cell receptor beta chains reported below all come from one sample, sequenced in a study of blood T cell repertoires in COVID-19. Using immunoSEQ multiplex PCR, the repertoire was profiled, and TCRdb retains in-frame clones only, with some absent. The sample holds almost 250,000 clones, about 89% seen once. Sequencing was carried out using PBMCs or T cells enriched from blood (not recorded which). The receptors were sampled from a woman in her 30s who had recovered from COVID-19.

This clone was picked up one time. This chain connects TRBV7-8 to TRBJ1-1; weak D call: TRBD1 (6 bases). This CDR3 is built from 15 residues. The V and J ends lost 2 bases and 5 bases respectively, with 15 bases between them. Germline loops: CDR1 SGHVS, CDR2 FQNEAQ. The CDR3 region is CASSLNTGFGTEAFF. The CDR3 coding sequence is TGTGCCAGCAGCTTAAACACAGGGTTCGGTACTGAAGCTTTCTTT. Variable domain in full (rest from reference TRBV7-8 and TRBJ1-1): GAGVSQSPRYKVAKRGQDVALRCDPISGHVSLFWYQQALGQGPEFLTYFQNEAQLDKSGLPSDRFFAERPEGSVSTLKIQRTQQEDSAVYLCASSLNTGFGTEAFFGQGTRLTVV.

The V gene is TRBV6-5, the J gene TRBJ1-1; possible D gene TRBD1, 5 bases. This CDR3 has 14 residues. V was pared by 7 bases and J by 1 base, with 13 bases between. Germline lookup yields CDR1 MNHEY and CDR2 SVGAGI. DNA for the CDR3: TGTGCCAGCAAGGAAAGGGGCACGAACACTGAAGCTTTCTTT. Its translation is CASKERGTNTEAFF.

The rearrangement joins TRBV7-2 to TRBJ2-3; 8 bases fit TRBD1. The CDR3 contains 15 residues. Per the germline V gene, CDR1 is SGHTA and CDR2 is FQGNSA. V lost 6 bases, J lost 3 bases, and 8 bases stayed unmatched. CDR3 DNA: TGTGCCAGCAGTATCAGGGGGCAAGGGACAGATACGCAGTATTTT. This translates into CASSIRGQGTDTQYF.

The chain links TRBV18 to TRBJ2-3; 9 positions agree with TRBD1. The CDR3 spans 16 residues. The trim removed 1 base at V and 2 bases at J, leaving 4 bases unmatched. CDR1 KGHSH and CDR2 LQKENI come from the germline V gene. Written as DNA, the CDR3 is TGTGCCAGCTCACCACGGGACAGGGCGCTCACAGATACGCAGTATTTT. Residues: CASSPRDRALTDTQYF.

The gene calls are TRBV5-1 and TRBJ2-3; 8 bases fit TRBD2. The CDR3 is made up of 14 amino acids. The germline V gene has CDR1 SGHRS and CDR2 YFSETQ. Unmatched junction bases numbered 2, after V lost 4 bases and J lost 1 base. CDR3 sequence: CASSTTSGTDTQYF. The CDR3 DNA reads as TGCGCCAGCAGCACGACTAGCGGCACAGATACGCAGTATTTT.

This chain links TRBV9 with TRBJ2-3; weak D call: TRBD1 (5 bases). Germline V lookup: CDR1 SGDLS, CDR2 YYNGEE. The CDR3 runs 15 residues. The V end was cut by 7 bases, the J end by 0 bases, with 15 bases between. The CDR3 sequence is CASVSGARSTDTQYF. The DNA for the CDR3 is TGTGCCAGCGTCAGTGGGGCGAGAAGCACAGATACGCAGTATTTT.

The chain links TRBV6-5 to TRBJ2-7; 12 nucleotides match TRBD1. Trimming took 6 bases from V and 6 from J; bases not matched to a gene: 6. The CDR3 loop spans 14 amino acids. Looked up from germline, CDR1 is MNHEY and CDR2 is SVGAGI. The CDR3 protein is CASRSGTGGTEQYF. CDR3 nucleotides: TGTGCCAGCAGATCCGGGACAGGGGGCACCGAGCAGTACTTC.

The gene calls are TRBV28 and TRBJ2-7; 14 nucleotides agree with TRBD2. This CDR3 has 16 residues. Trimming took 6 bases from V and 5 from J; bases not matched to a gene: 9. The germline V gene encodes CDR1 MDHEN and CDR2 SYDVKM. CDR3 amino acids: CASRRTGTSGSNEQYF. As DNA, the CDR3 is TGTGCCAGCAGGCGTACCGGGACTAGCGGGAGCAACGAGCAGTACTTC.

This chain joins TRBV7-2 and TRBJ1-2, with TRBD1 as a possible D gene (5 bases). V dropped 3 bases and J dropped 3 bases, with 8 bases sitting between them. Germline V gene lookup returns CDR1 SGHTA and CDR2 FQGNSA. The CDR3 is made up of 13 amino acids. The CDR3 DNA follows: TGTGCCAGCAGCTTCGACAGATACTATGGCTACACCTTC. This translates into CASSFDRYYGYTF.

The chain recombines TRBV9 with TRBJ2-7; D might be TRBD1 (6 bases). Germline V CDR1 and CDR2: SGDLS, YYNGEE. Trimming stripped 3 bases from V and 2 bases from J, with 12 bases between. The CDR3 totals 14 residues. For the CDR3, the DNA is TGTGCCAGCAGCGCGCCGGACAGTCCCTACGAGCAGTACTTC. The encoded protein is CASSAPDSPYEQYF.

DNA of the CDR3: TGCGCCAGCAGCCCAACGGACAGGGTGTACTCCTACAATGAGCAGTTCTTC. Translated, it gives CASSPTDRVYSYNEQFF. This sequence joins TRBV4-1 and TRBJ2-1; 8 positions agree with TRBD1. In germline, CDR1 is MGHRA, CDR2 YSYEKL. The CDR3 covers 17 residues. V was clipped by 4 bases and J by 0 bases; unmatched bases: 8.

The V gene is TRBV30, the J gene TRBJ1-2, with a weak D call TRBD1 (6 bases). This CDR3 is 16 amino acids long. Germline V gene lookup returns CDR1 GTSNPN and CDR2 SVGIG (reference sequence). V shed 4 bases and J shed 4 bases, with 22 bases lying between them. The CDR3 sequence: CAWTGAAGARGYGYTF. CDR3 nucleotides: TGTGCCTGGACTGGGGCGGCAGGGGCGAGGGGCTATGGCTACACCTTC.

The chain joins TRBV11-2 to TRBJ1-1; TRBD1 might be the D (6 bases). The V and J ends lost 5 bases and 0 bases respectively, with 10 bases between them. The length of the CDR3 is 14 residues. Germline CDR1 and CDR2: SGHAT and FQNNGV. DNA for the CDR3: TGTGCCAGCAGCATACAGGGCATGAACACTGAAGCTTTCTTT. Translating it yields CASSIQGMNTEAFF.

The DNA of the CDR3 is TGTGCCAGCAGTGGCCTCCTTGGGCGGGAGAGAACCTACGAGCAGTACTTC. It specifies CASSGLLGRERTYEQYF. The rearrangement joins TRBV25-1 to TRBJ2-7; 7 bases line up with TRBD2. Germline CDR1 reads MGHDK; CDR2 reads SYGVNS. V lost 4 bases to trimming and J lost 2 bases; unmatched junction nucleotides: 14. The CDR3 has 17 residues.

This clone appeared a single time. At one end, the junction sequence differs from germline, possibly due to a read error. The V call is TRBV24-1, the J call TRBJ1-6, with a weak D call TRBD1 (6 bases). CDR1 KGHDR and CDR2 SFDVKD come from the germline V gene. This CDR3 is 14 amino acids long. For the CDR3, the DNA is TGTGCCACCAGTGATTTGCTTACACGACAGGTGGTTGCCTTT. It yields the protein CATSDLLTRQVVAF.

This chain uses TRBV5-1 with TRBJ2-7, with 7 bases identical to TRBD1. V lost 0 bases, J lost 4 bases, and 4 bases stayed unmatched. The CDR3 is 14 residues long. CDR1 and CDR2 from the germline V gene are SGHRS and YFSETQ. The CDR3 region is CASSLEGQNYEQYF. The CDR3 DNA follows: TGCGCCAGCAGCTTGGAGGGACAGAATTACGAGCAGTACTTC.

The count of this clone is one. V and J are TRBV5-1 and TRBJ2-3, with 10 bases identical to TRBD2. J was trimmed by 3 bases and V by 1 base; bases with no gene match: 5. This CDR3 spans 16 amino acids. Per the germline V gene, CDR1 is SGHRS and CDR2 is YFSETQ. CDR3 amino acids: CASSLRLAGLTDTQYF. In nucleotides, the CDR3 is TGCGCCAGCAGCTTGAGACTAGCGGGCCTAACAGATACGCAGTATTTT.

The CDR3 region is CSVESRVQPGANVLTF. For the CDR3, the DNA is TGCAGCGTTGAGAGCAGGGTACAGCCTGGGGCCAACGTCCTGACTTTC. V and J are TRBV29-1 and TRBJ2-6; D is perhaps TRBD1 (5 bases). The CDR3 length is 16 residues. The V end lost 3 bases, the J end lost 2 bases, and 14 bases lay between the germline ends. Germline V gene lookup returns CDR1 SQVTM and CDR2 ANQGSEA.